This is a list of T cell receptor beta chains from one sample in a study of T-cell reconstitution after alpha-beta-depleted transplantation in children. In TCRdb, the PCR reads were re-called with MiXCR into one record per CDR3 protein. This sample has 450,000 to 550,000 distinct CDR3 sequences; 10% to 12% occur once, and the top ten carry around 15%. Specimen: PBMCs, mostly from graft donor cells, collected 180 days after TCRalphabeta/CD19-depleted stem cell transplant. These TCRs come from a female patient aged 2-10 years who had a stem cell transplant for aplastic anemia, so the T cells may come from the graft donor. CDR3s include the opening cysteine and the closing phenylalanine or tryptophan. Each record gives: V gene, D gene, J gene, clone size, CDR3 DNA, CDR3 protein. The D gene is left open where the match is weak. Size is omitted from some rows. Given values are once, few, many or a class for expanded clones.

TRBV7-2	TRBD1	TRBJ2-7	many	TGTGCCAGCAGCTTAACCCCCGGACAGGGTACCTACGAGCAGTACTTC	CASSLTPGQGTYEQYF
TRBV4-3	-	TRBJ2-7	few	TGCGCCAGCAGCCCTACGGACAGTTCCTACGAGCAGTACTTC	CASSPTDSSYEQYF
TRBV7-2	-	TRBJ1-5	-	TGTGCCAGCAGCCCGCCCCCGTCGGGTCCCAATCAGCCCCAGCATTTT	CASSPPPSGPNQPQHF
TRBV28	-	TRBJ2-7	few	TGTGCCAGCAGCCCAAGCGAAGGGGGATACACCTCCTACGAGCAGTACTTC	CASSPSEGGYTSYEQYF
TRBV12-5	TRBD2	TRBJ2-1	few	TGTGCTAGTGGTTTTACCCTTGGGACTAGCGGGATCGAGGAGCAGTTCTTC	CASGFTLGTSGIEEQFF
TRBV5-1	TRBD1	TRBJ1-5	few	TGCGCCAGCAGCGGAAAGGACAGGGCTAGCAATCAGCCCCAGCATTTT	CASSGKDRASNQPQHF
TRBV19	-	TRBJ1-5	-	TGTGCCCGATCCCTGGATCGTCCCGGAGGCAGCAATCAGCCCCAGCATTTT	CARSLDRPGGSNQPQHF
TRBV25-1	-	TRBJ1-2	-	TGTGCCAGCAGTGGCCCCGGGACGGCTAATAACTATGGCTACACCTTC	CASSGPGTANNYGYTF
TRBV24-1	TRBD2	TRBJ2-1	-	TGTGCCACCAGTGAGCCGAGACTAGCGGGAGGGGGAAATGAGCAGTTCTTC	CATSEPRLAGGGNEQFF
TRBV3-1	TRBD1	TRBJ2-3	few	TGTGCCAGCAGCCACCCCCAGGGGGCCCCAGATACGCAGTATTTT	CASSHPQGAPDTQYF
TRBV20-1	TRBD2	TRBJ2-7	few	TGCAGTGCTGAAGGGACTAGCGGGAGCTCCTACGAGCAGTACTTC	CSAEGTSGSSYEQYF
TRBV29-1	-	TRBJ1-1	-	TGCAGCGTCTGGGACGTCGGGATGAACACTGAAGCTTTCTTT	CSVWDVGMNTEAFF
TRBV7-2	TRBD1	TRBJ2-2	-	TGTGCCAGCAGCTTAGGCTTTTCCGGGACAGCGAACACCGGGGAGCTGTTTTTT	CASSLGFSGTANTGELFF
TRBV29-1	-	TRBJ1-2	-	TGCAGCGTTGAACAGGGGCGTGTTTGTATGGGAAACTATGGCTACACCTTC	CSVEQGRVCMGNYGYTF
TRBV29-1	-	TRBJ1-4	many	TGCAGCGTTGATGAGGGGCCAAATGAAAAACTGTTTTTT	CSVDEGPNEKLFF
TRBV11-3	-	TRBJ2-1	many	TGTGCCAGCAGTTCAAGGGACTACAATGAGCAGTTCTTC	CASSSRDYNEQFF
TRBV4-2	TRBD2	TRBJ2-7	few	TGTGCCAGCAGCCAAGATTCGAGGACTAGCGGGAGATCGGGGTACGAGCAGTACTTC	CASSQDSRTSGRSGYEQYF
TRBV15	TRBD2	TRBJ2-3	many	TGTGCCACCAGCAGGGTTACTAGCGCTCTAATCACAGATACGCAGTATTTT	CATSRVTSALITDTQYF
TRBV9	-	TRBJ2-3	many	TGTGCCAGCAGCGTCAGATGGAGCACAGATACGCAGTATTTT	CASSVRWSTDTQYF
TRBV20-1	-	TRBJ1-4	-	TGCAGTCCCTCGGGATCAACTAATGAAAAACTGTTTTTT	CSPSGSTNEKLFF
TRBV20-1	-	TRBJ2-3	few	TGCAGTGCTAGTTTCCGAGGCACAGATACGCAGTATTTT	CSASFRGTDTQYF
TRBV20-1	TRBD1	TRBJ2-7	few	TGCAGTGCTAGAGAGAGTGGGGATTCTAGGACAGGGGCCTACGAGCAGTACTTC	CSARESGDSRTGAYEQYF
TRBV4-3	TRBD1	TRBJ2-5	-	TGCGCCAGCAGCCAACGCCTGGGACAGGGAGTCCGGGAGACCCAGTACTTC	CASSQRLGQGVRETQYF
TRBV20-1	-	TRBJ2-5	-	TGCAGTGCTAGAGAGTGGGATTTACAGACCCAGTACTTC	CSAREWDLQTQYF
TRBV14	-	TRBJ2-1	many	TGTGCCAGCAGCCAAGGCCGCAGCTCCTACAATGAGCAGTTCTTC	CASSQGRSSYNEQFF